The rows below give T cell receptor beta chains drawn from one sample of a study of shared clonotypes between healthy human individuals. Method: immunoSEQ multiplex PCR; TCRdb's copy keeps in-frame clones and lacks some. The profile covers roughly 2.4 million clones, with nearly 97% appearing a single time and more than 0.1% taken by the ten largest. Sequences were obtained from naive CD4+ T cells sorted from blood. Receptor source: a man between 18 and 35 years old in good health. Each CDR3 is given with its conserved first and last residue. The order of the fields is V gene, D gene, J gene, clone size, CDR3 DNA, CDR3 protein. A D gene is named only where the DNA matches it firmly. A clone size is listed for some rows: how often the clone was seen (once, few, many), or a class if it is expanded.

v_call: TRBV5-6
d_call: NA
j_call: TRBJ1-1
clone_size: NA
cdr3_nt: TGTGCCAGCAGCCAGTGGGACACTGAAGCTTTCTTT
cdr3_aa: CASSQWDTEAFF

v_call: TRBV7-2
d_call: NA
j_call: TRBJ1-3
clone_size: NA
cdr3_nt: TGTGCCAGCAGCTTAGCCGGTCCTGGGTCTTCAAAATCGAACACCATATATTTT
cdr3_aa: CASSLAGPGSSKSNTIYF

v_call: TRBV6-6
d_call: NA
j_call: TRBJ1-2
clone_size: NA
cdr3_nt: TGTGCCAGCAGCCCGCAGGGACTTGGCTACACCTTC
cdr3_aa: CASSPQGLGYTF

v_call: TRBV30
d_call: NA
j_call: TRBJ2-3
clone_size: NA
cdr3_nt: TGTGCCTGGAGAGAGGGGGGGATACAGTATTTT
cdr3_aa: CAWREGGIQYF

v_call: TRBV21-1
d_call: NA
j_call: TRBJ2-1
clone_size: once
cdr3_nt: TGTGCCAGCAGCAATGAGGCAAGGCGAGTAGACAATGAGCAGTTCTTC
cdr3_aa: CASSNEARRVDNEQFF

v_call: TRBV6-6
d_call: TRBD1
j_call: TRBJ1-1
clone_size: NA
cdr3_nt: TGTGCCAGCAGTTGGACAGGGAGGACGAACACTGAAGCTTTCTTT
cdr3_aa: CASSWTGRTNTEAFF

v_call: TRBV7-9
d_call: NA
j_call: TRBJ2-2
clone_size: NA
cdr3_nt: TGTGCCAGCCGGGCTCTAAACACCGGGGAGCTGTTTTTT
cdr3_aa: CASRALNTGELFF

v_call: TRBV6-1
d_call: NA
j_call: TRBJ2-1
clone_size: NA
cdr3_nt: TGTGCCAGCCGGGTCGGGGCCAGCTCCTACAATGAGCAGTTCTTC
cdr3_aa: CASRVGASSYNEQFF

v_call: TRBV5-1
d_call: NA
j_call: TRBJ1-4
clone_size: NA
cdr3_nt: TGCGCCAGCAGCTTGGGGGACGATGAAAAACTGTTTTTT
cdr3_aa: CASSLGDDEKLFF

v_call: TRBV5-8
d_call: TRBD2
j_call: TRBJ2-5
clone_size: NA
cdr3_nt: TGTGCCAGCAGCTTGGGGAGCCAGCGGGGGGCCCAAGAGACCCAGTACTTC
cdr3_aa: CASSLGSQRGAQETQYF

v_call: TRBV30
d_call: NA
j_call: TRBJ2-6
clone_size: NA
cdr3_nt: TGTGCCTCTACTGGCGGAGCCGGGGCCAACGTCCTGACTTTC
cdr3_aa: CASTGGAGANVLTF

v_call: TRBV5-1
d_call: NA
j_call: TRBJ2-7
clone_size: NA
cdr3_nt: TGCGCCAGCAGCTTGTGGCCGACAGTCTCTAACTACGAGCAGTACTTC
cdr3_aa: CASSLWPTVSNYEQYF

v_call: TRBV5-1
d_call: NA
j_call: TRBJ2-7
clone_size: NA
cdr3_nt: TGCGCCAGCAGCTTCTTAGCGGACCAATCCTACGAGCAGTACTTC
cdr3_aa: CASSFLADQSYEQYF

v_call: TRBV6-6
d_call: NA
j_call: TRBJ2-7
clone_size: NA
cdr3_nt: TGTGCCAGCGTGAGCGGAACAGCGAATTACGAGCAGTACTTC
cdr3_aa: CASVSGTANYEQYF

v_call: TRBV5-4
d_call: TRBD2
j_call: TRBJ2-3
clone_size: NA
cdr3_nt: TGTGCCAGCAGAAAGACTAGCGCCAGCACAGATACGCAGTATTTT
cdr3_aa: CASRKTSASTDTQYF

v_call: TRBV5-1
d_call: NA
j_call: TRBJ2-7
clone_size: once
cdr3_nt: TGCGCCAGCAGCTTGGGGAGCGCGGGTCCCCCTGTATACGAGCAGTACTTC
cdr3_aa: CASSLGSAGPPVYEQYF

v_call: TRBV10-3
d_call: NA
j_call: TRBJ2-5
clone_size: NA
cdr3_nt: TGTGCCATCAGTGAGTCTCGAGAGACCCAGTACTTC
cdr3_aa: CAISESRETQYF

v_call: TRBV6-4
d_call: TRBD1
j_call: TRBJ1-2
clone_size: NA
cdr3_nt: TGTGCCAGCAGTGATTTGGGGACAGGTGGCTACACCTTC
cdr3_aa: CASSDLGTGGYTF

v_call: TRBV28
d_call: TRBD2
j_call: TRBJ2-1
clone_size: NA
cdr3_nt: TGTGCCAGCACCCTAGCGGGAGCCATGTACACTCTCGATGAGCAGTTCTTC
cdr3_aa: CASTLAGAMYTLDEQFF

v_call: TRBV29-1
d_call: TRBD2
j_call: TRBJ2-3
clone_size: NA
cdr3_nt: TGCAGCGTTGCCCCTCTCCTAGCGGTGGAAATGGGGGATACGCAGTATTTT
cdr3_aa: CSVAPLLAVEMGDTQYF

v_call: TRBV9
d_call: TRBD1
j_call: TRBJ2-7
clone_size: NA
cdr3_nt: TGTGCCAGCAGCGCATCCACAGGGGGCTACGAGCAGTACTTC
cdr3_aa: CASSASTGGYEQYF

v_call: TRBV21-1
d_call: NA
j_call: TRBJ1-5
clone_size: NA
cdr3_nt: TGTGCCAGCAGCAAAGGAGGCAGGGCGGGATATAGCAATCAGCCCCAGCATTTT
cdr3_aa: CASSKGGRAGYSNQPQHF

v_call: TRBV7-8
d_call: TRBD2
j_call: TRBJ2-7
clone_size: once
cdr3_nt: TGTGCCAGCAGCTTTGCGTCGGCGGGAGGATCGTACGAGCAGTACTTC
cdr3_aa: CASSFASAGGSYEQYF

v_call: TRBV11-2
d_call: NA
j_call: TRBJ1-3
clone_size: NA
cdr3_nt: TGTGCCAGCAGCTTTACAGGGGGAAACACCATATATTTT
cdr3_aa: CASSFTGGNTIYF

v_call: TRBV29-1
d_call: TRBD2
j_call: TRBJ2-7
clone_size: NA
cdr3_nt: TGCAGCGGGTCGTGGGGAGGGGCAATGGGCGAGCAGTACTTC
cdr3_aa: CSGSWGGAMGEQYF

v_call: TRBV5-8
d_call: NA
j_call: TRBJ2-7
clone_size: once
cdr3_nt: TGTGCCAGCAGCTTGGAACCACTGGGTTACGAGCAGTACTTC
cdr3_aa: CASSLEPLGYEQYF

v_call: TRBV6-1
d_call: NA
j_call: TRBJ2-7
clone_size: NA
cdr3_nt: TGTGCCAGCAGTCAGACCAGGAACGAGCAGTACTTC
cdr3_aa: CASSQTRNEQYF